The clone carrying this T cell receptor (beta chain) was counted ten times or more. Its antigen is unidentified. TCRdb re-called the 5' RACE reads with MiXCR, one entry per CDR3 protein. There are tens of thousands of distinct CDR3 sequences in the sample; 20% to 25% occur only once, and approximately 4.1% lies in the top ten. Study results and limitations: Tumor memory CD4+ T cell TCR gene usage clustered with blood and lymph node memory CD4+ cells and lymph node naive CD4+ cells.

CDR1 MNHNS and CDR2 SASEGT come from the germline V gene. V was pared by 3 bases and J by 2 bases, with 5 bases of the junction left unmatched. The CDR3 totals 17 residues. Tregs were sorted as CD4+CD25+CD127-/low cells. This TCR came from a female donor with breast cancer. The chain carries TRBV6-1 and TRBJ2-1; 12 bases fit TRBD1. The sample consisted of Tregs sorted from blood. CDR3 protein: CASSDPRDRGPYNEQFF. CDR3 DNA: TGTGCCAGCAGTGACCCCCGGGACAGGGGGCCCTACAATGAGCAGTTCTTC.